This TCR beta chain was obtained from a study of beta chain features in type 1 diabetes. Study-level background: In all, 107,917,701 sorted cells from all samples were analyzed.

Findings of the study overall: Diminished insertions and augmented deletions at VDJ junctions characterized type 1 diabetes patients. Across patients, naive, central memory and Treg TCRB repertoires exhibited apparently greater similarity than was observed across healthy donors.

Expressed TCRB transcripts were sequenced because the entire RNA isolate underwent reverse transcription. TCRdb keeps only in-frame clones here, not all; method: immunoSEQ multiplex PCR. This sample has more than 130,000 clones, with about 7% found just once. This clone was observed a few times. The antigen remains undetermined. Sequencing was done on a sample of central memory CD4+ T cells from blood. This clonotype originated in a woman aged 25 to 39 in good health.

DNA of the CDR3: TGTGCCAGCAGTTGGGACCACCAGGGGGTCTATGGCTACACCTTC. It specifies CASSWDHQGVYGYTF. The chain joins TRBV27 to TRBJ1-2; TRBD1 matches 7 bases. Germline trimming cut 4 bases from V and 4 bases from J; bases unmatched to any gene: 9. The germline V gene encodes CDR1 MNHEY and CDR2 SMNVEV (reference sequence). The CDR3 sequence is 15 residues long.